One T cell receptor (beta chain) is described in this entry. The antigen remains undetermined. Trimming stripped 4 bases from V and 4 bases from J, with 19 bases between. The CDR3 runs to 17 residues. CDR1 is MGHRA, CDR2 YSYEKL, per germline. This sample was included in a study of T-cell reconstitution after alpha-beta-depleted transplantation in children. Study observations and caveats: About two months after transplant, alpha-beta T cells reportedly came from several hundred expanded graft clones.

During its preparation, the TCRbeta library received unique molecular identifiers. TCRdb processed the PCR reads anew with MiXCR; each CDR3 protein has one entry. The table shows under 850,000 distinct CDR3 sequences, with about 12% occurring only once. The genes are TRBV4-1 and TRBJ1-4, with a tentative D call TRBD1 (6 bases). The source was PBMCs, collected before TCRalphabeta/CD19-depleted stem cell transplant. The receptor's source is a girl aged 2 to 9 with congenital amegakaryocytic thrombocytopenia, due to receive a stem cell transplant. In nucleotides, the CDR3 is TGCGCCAGCAGCCTTACTCTTGGACAGAACCTTAATGAAAAACTGTTTTTT. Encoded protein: CASSLTLGQNLNEKLFF.